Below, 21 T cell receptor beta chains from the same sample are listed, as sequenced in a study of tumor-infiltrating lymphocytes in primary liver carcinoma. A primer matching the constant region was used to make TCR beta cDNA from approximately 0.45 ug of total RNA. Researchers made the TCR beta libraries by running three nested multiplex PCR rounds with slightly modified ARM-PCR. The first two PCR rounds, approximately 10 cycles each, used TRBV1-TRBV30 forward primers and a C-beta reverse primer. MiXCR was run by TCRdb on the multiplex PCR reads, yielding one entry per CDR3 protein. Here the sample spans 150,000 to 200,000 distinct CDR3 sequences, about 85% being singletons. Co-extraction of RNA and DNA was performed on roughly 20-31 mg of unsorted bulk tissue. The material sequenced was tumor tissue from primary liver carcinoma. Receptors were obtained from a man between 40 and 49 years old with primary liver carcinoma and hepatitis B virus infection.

The CDR3 reads CASSLGFGGLSYNEQFF. CDR3 coding DNA: TGTGCCAGCAGCTTAGGGTTCGGCGGGCTTTCCTACAATGAGCAGTTCTTC. The V gene is TRBV11-3, the J gene TRBJ2-1, with a possible D match to TRBD2 (5 bases). Germline V gene lookup returns CDR1 SGHNT and CDR2 YENEEA. There are 17 residues in the CDR3. Deletions cut 1 base from V and 1 base from J, with 14 bases between.

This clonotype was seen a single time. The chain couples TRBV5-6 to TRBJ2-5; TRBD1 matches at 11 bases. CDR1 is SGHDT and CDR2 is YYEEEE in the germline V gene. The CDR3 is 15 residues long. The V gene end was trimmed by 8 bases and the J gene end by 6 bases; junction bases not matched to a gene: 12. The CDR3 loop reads CASNFPDRGLQTQYF. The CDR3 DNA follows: TGTGCCAGTAACTTTCCGGACAGGGGGCTCCAGACCCAGTACTTC.

CDR3 sequence: CIDTRDFTREQFF. The CDR3, as DNA: TGCATCGACACCCGGGACTTCACGAGGGAGCAGTTCTTC. This sequence joins TRBV29-1 and TRBJ2-1; a possible D gene is TRBD2 (6 bases). CDR3 length equals 13 residues. Germline-derived CDR1 and CDR2 are SQVTM and ANQGSEA.

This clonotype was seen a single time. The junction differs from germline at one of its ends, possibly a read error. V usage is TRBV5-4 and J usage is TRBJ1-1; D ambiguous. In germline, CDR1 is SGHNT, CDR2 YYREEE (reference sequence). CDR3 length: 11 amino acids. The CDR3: CTSSLNTESFF. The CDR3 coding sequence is TGTACCAGCAGCTTAAACACTGAATCTTTCTTT.

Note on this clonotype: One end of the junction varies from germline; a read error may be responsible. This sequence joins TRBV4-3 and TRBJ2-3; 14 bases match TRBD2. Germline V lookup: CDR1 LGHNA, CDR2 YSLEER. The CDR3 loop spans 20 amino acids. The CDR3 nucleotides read TGCGCCAGCAGCCAAGATCTCCCCTCCGGGACTAGCGGGAGAGCGGATACGCAGTTTTTT. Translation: CASSQDLPSGTSGRADTQFF.

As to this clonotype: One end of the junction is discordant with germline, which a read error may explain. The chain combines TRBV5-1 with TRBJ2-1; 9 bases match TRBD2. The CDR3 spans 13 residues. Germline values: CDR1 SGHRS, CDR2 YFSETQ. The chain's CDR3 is CASSSPGLAEQFF. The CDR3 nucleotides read TGCGCCAGTAGCTCACCGGGACTAGCTGAGCAGTTCTTC.

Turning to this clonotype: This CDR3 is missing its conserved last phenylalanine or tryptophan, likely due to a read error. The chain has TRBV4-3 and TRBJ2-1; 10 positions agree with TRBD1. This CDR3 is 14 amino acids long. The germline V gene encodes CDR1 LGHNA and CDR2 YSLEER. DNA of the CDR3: TGCGCCAGTAGCCTGGACAGGGGGGGGAATGAGCAGTTCATC. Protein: CASSLDRGGNEQFI.

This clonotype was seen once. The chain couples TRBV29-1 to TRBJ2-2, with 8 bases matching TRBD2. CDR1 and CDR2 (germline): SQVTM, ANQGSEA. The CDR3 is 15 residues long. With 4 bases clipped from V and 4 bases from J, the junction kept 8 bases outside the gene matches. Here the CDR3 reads CSVVTSAASTGELFF. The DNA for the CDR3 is TGCAGCGTTGTGACTAGCGCTGCGAGCACCGGGGAGCTGTTTTTT.

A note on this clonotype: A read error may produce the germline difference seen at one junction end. CDR3: CASSLVGCTGRNIEAFF. CDR3 nucleotides: TGTGCCAGCAGCTTGGTTGGCTGCACAGGGAGAAACATTGAAGCTTTCTTT. The chain links TRBV5-6 to TRBJ1-1, with D tentatively TRBD1 (6 bases). The CDR3 runs to 17 residues. Germline V gene data show CDR1 as SGHDT and CDR2 as YYEEEE.

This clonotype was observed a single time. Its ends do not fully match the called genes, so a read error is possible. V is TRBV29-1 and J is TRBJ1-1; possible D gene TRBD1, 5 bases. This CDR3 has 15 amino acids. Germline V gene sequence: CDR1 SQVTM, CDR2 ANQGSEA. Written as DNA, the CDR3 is TGCAGCGTCGGCGGGGGGTGGGGGATGAGGACTGAGGCTTTCTTT. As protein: CSVGGGWGMRTEAFF.

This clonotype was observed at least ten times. CDR3 in amino acids: CASTLKGGGSHADTQYF. CDR3 coding DNA: TGTGCCAGCACCCTAAAGGGTGGCGGGTCTCATGCAGATACGCAGTATTTT. The chain has TRBV7-8 and TRBJ2-3, with D tentatively TRBD2 (5 bases). This CDR3 contains 17 residues. V dropped 7 bases and J dropped 4 bases, with 24 bases sitting between them. Germline CDR1 reads SGHVS; CDR2 reads FQNEAQ.

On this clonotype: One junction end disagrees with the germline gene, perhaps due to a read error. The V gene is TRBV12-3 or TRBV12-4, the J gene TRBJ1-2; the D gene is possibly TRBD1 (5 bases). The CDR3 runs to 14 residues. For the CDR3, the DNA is TGTGCCTGCAGCCCCTCGGGGACTAACTATGGTTACACCTTC. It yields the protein CACSPSGTNYGYTF.

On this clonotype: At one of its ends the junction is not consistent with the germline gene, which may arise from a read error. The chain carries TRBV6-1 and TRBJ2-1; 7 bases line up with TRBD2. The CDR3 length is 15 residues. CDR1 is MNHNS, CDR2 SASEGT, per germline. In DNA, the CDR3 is TGTGCCAGTAGTGAATCTCGCGGGAGCTACTATGAGCAGTTCTTT. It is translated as CASSESRGSYYEQFF.

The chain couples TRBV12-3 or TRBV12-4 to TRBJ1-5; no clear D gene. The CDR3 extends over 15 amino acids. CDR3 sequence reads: CVTSPAAQANQPQHF. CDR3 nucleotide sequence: TGTGTCACCAGCCCCGCAGCGCAGGCTAACCAGCCCCAGCATTTT.

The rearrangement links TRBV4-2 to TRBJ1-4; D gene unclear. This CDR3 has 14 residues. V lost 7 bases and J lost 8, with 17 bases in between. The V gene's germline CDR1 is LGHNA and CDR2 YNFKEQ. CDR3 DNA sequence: TGTGCCAGCACCCTTGGTAGGACGCAGGAAAAACTGTTTTTT. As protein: CASTLGRTQEKLFF.

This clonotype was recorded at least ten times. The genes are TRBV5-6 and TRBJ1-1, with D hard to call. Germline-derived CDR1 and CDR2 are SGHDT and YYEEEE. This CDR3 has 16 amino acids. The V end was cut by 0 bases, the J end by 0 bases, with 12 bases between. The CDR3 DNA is TGTGCCAGCAGCTTGGCTCCTAGGACGGTGAACACTGAAGCTTTCTTT. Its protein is CASSLAPRTVNTEAFF.

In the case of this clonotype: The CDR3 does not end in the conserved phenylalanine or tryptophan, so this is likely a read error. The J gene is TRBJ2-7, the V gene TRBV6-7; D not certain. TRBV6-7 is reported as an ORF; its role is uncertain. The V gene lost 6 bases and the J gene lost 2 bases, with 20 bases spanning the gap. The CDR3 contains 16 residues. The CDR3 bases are TGTGCCAGCAGGAAGGACCCGCGGAGCCGGGCCTACGAGCAGTACTTA. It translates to CASRKDPRSRAYEQYL.

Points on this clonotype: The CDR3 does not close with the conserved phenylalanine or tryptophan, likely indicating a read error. This chain's CDR3 is CASSLLTGGYEQYL. In DNA, the CDR3 is TGTGCCAGCAGTTTGTTAACGGGAGGCTACGAGCAGTACTTG. This chain connects TRBV12-3 or TRBV12-4 to TRBJ2-7, with 7 bases that match TRBD2. CDR3 length: 14 residues. Germline trimming cut 3 bases from V and 3 bases from J; bases unmatched to any gene: 5.

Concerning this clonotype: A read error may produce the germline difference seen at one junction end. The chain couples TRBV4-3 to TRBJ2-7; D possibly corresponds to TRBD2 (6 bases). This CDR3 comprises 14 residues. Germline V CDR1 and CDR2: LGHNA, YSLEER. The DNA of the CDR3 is TGCGCCATCAGCCAAAGTGGGGGGTCCTACGAGCAGTATTTC. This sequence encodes CAISQSGGSYEQYF.

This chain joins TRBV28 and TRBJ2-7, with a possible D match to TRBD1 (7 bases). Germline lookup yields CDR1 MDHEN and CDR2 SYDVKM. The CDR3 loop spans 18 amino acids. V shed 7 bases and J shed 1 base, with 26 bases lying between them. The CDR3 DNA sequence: TGTGCCAGCACAAGAAGAGGGGGCGCGGGGCGCGGTTCCTACGAGCAGTACTTC. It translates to CASTRRGGAGRGSYEQYF.

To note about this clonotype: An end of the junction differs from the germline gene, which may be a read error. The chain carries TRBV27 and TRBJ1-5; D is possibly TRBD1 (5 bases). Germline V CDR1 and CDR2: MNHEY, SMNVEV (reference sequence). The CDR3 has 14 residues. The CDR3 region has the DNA TGTGCCAGCAGCCCAGACAGCCGTTATCAGGCCCAGCATTTT. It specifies CASSPDSRYQAQHF.